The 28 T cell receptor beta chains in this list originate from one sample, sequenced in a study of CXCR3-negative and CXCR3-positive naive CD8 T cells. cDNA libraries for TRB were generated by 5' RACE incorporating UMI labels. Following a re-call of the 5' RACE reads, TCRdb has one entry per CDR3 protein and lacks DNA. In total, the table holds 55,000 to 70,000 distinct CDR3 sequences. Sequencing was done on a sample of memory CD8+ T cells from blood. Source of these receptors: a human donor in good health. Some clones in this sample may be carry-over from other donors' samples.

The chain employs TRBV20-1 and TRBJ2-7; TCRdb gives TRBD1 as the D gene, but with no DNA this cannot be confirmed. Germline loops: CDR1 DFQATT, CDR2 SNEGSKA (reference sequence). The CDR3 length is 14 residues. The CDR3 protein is CSASMGAPSYEQYF.

CDR3 sequence reads: CASSLGLAGENEQFF. The J gene is TRBJ2-1, the V gene TRBV11-2; TCRdb's D call, TRBD2, is unchecked because there is no DNA. CDR3 length: 15 amino acids. The V gene's germline CDR1 is SGHAT and CDR2 FQNNGV.

The CDR3 loop is CASSRTGGFGYEQYF. This rearrangement joins TRBV13 to TRBJ2-7; without DNA, the TCRdb call of TRBD1 cannot be checked. The germline CDR1 and CDR2 sequences are PRHDT and FYEKMQ (reference sequence). The CDR3 covers 15 residues.

The CDR3 here is CATSDTRDSQPQHF. The J gene is TRBJ1-5, the V gene TRBV24-1; TCRdb proposes TRBD1, but this gene call is untestable without DNA. CDR1 KGHDR and CDR2 SFDVKD come from the germline V gene. The CDR3 totals 14 residues.

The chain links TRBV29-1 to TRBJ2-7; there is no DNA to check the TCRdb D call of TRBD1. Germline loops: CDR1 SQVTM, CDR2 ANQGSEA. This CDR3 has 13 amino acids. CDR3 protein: CSVRQGGGYEQYF.

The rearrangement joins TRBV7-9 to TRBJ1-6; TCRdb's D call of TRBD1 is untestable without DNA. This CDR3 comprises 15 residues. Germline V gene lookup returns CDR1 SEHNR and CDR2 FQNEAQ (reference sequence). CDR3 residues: CASSLFGQGDSPLHF.

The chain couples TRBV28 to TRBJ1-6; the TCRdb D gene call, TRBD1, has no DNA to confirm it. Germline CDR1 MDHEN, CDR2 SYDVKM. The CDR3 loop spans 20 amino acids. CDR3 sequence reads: CASSDSDRTGGDPYNSPLHF.

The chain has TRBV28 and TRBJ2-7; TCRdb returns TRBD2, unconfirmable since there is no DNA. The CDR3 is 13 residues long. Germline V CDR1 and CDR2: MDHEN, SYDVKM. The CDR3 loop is CASRLGEVEEQYF. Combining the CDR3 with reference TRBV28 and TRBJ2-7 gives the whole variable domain DVKVTQSSRYLVKRTGEKVFLECVQDMDHENMFWYRQDPGLGLRLIYFSYDVKMKEKGDIPEGYSVSREKKERFSLILESASTNQTSMYLCASRLGEVEEQYFGPGTRLTVT.

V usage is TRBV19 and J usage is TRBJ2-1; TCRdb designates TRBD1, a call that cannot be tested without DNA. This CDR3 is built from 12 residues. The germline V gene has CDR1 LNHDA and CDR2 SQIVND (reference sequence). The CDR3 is CASSIGGHSQFF. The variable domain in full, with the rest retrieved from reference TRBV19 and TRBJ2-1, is DGGITQSPKYLFRKEGQNVTLSCEQNLNHDAMYWYRQDPGQGLRLIYYSQIVNDFQKGDIAEGYSVSREKKESFPLTVTSAQKNPTAFYLCASSIGGHSQFFGPGTRLTVL.

This CDR3 is CASSYLQGRQPQHF. V usage is TRBV6-5 and J usage is TRBJ1-5; the D call of TRBD1 rests on TCRdb alone, since no DNA is present to check it. Germline-derived CDR1 and CDR2 are MNHEY and SVGAGI. The CDR3 length is 14 residues.

This CDR3 is CSARDDYYEQYF. The rearrangement links TRBV20-1 to TRBJ2-7. The CDR3 totals 12 residues. CDR1 and CDR2 (germline): DFQATT, SNEGSKA (reference sequence).

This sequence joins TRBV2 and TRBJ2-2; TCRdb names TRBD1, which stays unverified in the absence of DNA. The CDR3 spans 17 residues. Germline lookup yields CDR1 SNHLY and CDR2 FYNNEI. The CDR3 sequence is CASSRRSGQGGTGELFF.

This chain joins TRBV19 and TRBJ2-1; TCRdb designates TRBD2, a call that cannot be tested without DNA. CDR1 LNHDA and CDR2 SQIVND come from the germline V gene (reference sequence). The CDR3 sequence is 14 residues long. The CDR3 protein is CASASGHSYNEQFF.

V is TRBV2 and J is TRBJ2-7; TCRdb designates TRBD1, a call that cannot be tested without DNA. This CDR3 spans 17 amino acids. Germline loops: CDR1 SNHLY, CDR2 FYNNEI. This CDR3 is CASSDPRGGDSPYEQYF.

The CDR3 loop reads CASSQGASGGSSYNEQFF. The gene calls are TRBV7-9 and TRBJ2-1; the TRBD2 assignment by TCRdb is unverifiable without DNA. The CDR3 length is 18 residues. The germline V gene has CDR1 SEHNR and CDR2 FQNEAQ (reference sequence).

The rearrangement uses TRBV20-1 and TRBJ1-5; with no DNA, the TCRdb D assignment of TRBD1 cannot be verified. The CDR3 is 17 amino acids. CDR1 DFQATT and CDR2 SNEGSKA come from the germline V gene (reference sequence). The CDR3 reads CSARSLGQQNGGQPQHF.

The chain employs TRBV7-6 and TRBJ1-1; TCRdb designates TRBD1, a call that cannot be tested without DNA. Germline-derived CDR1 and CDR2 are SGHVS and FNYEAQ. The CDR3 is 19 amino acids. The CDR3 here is CASSLANWDRALANTEAFF.

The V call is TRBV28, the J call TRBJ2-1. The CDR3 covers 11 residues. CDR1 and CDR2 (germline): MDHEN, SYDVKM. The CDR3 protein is CASKFYREQFF.

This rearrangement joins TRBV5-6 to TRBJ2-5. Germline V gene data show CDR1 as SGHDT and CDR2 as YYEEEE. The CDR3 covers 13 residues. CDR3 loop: CASSLVTEETQYF.

CDR3 loop: CASSLEREYEQFF. The chain uses TRBV7-6 and TRBJ2-1; TCRdb picks TRBD2, but there is no DNA to check that call. From germline, CDR1 is SGHVS and CDR2 FNYEAQ. The CDR3 contains 13 residues.

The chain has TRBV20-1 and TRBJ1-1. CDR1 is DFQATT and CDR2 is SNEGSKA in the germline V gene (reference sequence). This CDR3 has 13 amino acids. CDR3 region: CSARDWGNTEAFF.

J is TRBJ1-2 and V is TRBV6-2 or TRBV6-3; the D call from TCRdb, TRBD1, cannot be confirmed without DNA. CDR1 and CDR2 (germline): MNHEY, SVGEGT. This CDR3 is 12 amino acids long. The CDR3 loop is CASSSPGDGYTF.

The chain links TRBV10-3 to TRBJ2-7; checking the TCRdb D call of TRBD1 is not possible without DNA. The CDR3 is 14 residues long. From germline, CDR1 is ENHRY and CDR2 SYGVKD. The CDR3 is CAISDQDRPHEQYF.

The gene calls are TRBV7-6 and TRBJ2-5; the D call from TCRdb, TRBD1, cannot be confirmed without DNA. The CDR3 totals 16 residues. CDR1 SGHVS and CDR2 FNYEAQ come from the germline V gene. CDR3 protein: CASSSRRDRRQETQYF.

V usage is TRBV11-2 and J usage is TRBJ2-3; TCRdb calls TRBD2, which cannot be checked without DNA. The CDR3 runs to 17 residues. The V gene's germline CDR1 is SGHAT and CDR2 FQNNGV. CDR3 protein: CASSPGTSGPLTDTQYF.

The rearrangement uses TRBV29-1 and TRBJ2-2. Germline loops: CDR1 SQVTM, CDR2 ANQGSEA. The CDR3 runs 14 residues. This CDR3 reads CSASTHGNTGELFF.

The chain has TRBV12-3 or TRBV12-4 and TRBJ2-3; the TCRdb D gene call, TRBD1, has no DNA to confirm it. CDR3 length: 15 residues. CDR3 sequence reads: CASSFGASGGDTQYF.

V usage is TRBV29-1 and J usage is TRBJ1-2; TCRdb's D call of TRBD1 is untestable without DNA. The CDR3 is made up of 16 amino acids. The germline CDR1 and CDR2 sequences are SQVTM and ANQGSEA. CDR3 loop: CSVEWEGEGGPGGYTF.